Detailed here is one T cell receptor beta chain. As yet, its antigen is unknown. Reverse transcription of all isolated RNA meant that expressed TCRB transcripts were sequenced. Repertoires were generated with immunoSEQ multiplex PCR, while TCRdb's copy carries only in-frame clones and drops some. The table records about 190,000 clones, roughly 8% of them present only once. The data stem from a study of beta chain features in type 1 diabetes. General observations from the study: In all four CD4+ subsets, TCRB CDR3 length was significantly, moderately reduced in type 1 diabetes.

The CDR3 is 12 amino acids. Deletions cut 4 bases from V and 3 bases from J, with 10 bases between. Germline assignment: CDR1 SQVTM and CDR2 ANQGSEA. The TCR was taken from a woman aged 40 to 49 with type 1 diabetes. V and J are TRBV29-1 and TRBJ2-7, with D tentatively TRBD2 (6 bases). Input material: central memory CD4+ T cells from blood. CDR3 loop: CSVGTSFYEQYF. CDR3 sequence (DNA): TGCAGCGTTGGAACTAGCTTCTACGAGCAGTACTTC.